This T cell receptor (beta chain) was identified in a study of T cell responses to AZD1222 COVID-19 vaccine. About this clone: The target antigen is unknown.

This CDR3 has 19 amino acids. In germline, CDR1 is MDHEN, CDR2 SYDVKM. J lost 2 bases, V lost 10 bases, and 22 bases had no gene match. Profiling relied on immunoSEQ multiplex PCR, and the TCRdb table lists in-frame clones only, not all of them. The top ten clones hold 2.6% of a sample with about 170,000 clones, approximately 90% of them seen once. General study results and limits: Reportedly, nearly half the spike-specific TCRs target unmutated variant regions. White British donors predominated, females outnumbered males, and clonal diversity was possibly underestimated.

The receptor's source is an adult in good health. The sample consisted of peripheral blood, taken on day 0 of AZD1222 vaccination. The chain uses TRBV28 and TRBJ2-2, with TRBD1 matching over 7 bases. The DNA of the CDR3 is TGTGCCACCGCAAGTGACAGGGAGTTCGATATCCGAAACACCGGGGAGCTGTTTTTT. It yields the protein CATASDREFDIRNTGELFF.